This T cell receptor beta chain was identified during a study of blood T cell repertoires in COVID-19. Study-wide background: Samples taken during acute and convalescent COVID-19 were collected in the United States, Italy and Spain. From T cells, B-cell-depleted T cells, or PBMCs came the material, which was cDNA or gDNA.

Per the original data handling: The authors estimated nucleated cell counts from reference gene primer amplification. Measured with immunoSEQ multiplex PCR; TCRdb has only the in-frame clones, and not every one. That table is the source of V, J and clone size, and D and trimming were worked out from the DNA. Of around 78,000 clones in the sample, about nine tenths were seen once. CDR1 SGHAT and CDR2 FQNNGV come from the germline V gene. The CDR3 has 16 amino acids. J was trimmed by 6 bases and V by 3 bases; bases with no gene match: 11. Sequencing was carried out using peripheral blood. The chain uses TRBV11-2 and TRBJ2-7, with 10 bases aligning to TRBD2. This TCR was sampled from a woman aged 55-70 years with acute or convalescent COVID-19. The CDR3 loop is CASSFSTGLAAGEQYF. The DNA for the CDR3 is TGTGCCAGCAGCTTCTCCACTGGACTAGCGGCTGGCGAGCAGTACTTC.